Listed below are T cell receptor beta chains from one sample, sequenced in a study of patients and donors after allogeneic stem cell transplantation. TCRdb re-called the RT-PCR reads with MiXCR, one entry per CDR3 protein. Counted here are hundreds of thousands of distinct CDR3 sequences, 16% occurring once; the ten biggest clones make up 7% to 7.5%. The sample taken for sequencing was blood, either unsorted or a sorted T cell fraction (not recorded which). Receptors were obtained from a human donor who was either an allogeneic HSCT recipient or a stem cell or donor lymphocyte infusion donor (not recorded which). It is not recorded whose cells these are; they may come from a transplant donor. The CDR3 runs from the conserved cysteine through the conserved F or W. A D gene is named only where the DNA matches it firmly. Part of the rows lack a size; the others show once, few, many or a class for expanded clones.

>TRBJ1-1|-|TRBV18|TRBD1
TGTGCCAGCTCACCACGGGACAGGGGTCCTGAAGCTTTCTTT
CASSPRDRGPEAFF
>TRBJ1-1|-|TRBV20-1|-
TGCAGTGCTGATGTGAAGGACACTGAAGCTTTCTTT
CSADVKDTEAFF
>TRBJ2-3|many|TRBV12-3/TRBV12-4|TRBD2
TGTGCCAGCAGTTTTAGTGTAATTGAGCGGGGGCCCGGATATACGCAGTATTTT
CASSFSVIERGPGYTQYF
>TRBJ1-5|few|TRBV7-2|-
TGTGCCAGCAGCTTAGACAGATACTATCAGCCCCAGCATTTT
CASSLDRYYQPQHF
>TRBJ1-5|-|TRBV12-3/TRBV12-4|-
TGTGCCAGCAGTATGGCCCCGGAGTGGCAGCCCCAGCATTTT
CASSMAPEWQPQHF
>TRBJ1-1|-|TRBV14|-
TGTGCCAGCAGCCAAGATTTTTTGGCAGAAACCTTGAACACTGAAGCTTTCTTT
CASSQDFLAETLNTEAFF
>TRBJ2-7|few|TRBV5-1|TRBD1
TGCGCCAGCACCCCCCGTTGGGGACAGGGTATGTACGAGCAGTACTTC
CASTPRWGQGMYEQYF
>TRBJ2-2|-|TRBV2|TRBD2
TGTGCCAGCAGTGAATTACTAGCGGGGGCCGGGGAGCTGTTTTTT
CASSELLAGAGELFF
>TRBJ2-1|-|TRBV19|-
TGTGCCAGTAGTATAGTCGGGGGAATCTACAATGAGCAGTTCTTC
CASSIVGGIYNEQFF
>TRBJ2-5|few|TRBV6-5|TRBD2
TGTGCCAGCAGTTACGGGGCTAGCGGGAGGAGAGTAAAGACCCAGTACTTC
CASSYGASGRRVKTQYF
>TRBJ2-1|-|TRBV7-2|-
TGTGCCAGCAGCTACCCGTCCTTTGGCTACAATGAGCAGTTCTTC
CASSYPSFGYNEQFF
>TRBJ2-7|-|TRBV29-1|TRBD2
TGCAGCGTTGCGGGCGGGAGAGGGACCTACGAGCAGTACTTC
CSVAGGRGTYEQYF
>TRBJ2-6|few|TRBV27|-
TGTGCCAGCAGGCCAGTCTCTGGGGCCAACGTCCTGACTTTC
CASRPVSGANVLTF
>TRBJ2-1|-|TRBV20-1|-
TGCAGTGCTAGAGGCCAGGGGGGCAATGAGCAGTTCTTC
CSARGQGGNEQFF
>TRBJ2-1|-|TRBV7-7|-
TGTGCCAGCAGCACCACAGGGTCCTGGAATGAGCAGTTCTTC
CASSTTGSWNEQFF
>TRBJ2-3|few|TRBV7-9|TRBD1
TGTGCCAGCAGCTTTTATGGTGGGACAGGGGGCAATACGCAGTATTTT
CASSFYGGTGGNTQYF
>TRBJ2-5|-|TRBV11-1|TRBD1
TGTGCCAGCAGCTTTCAAAAATCCAGGGGGCTCAGTGGGGAGACCCAGTACTTC
CASSFQKSRGLSGETQYF
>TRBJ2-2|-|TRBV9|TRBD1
TGTGCCAGCAGCGCTCAGGGGGCGAACACCGGGGAGCTGTTTTTT
CASSAQGANTGELFF
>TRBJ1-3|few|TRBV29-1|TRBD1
TGCAGCGTTGAACCCGGACAGGGTTACATATATTTT
CSVEPGQGYIYF
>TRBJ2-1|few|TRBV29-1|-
TGCAGCGGGGAATTAAATGAGCAGTTCTTC
CSGELNEQFF
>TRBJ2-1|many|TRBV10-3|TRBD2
TGTGCCATCAGACCAAATGGGGGGACTAGCGGGACCAATGAGCAGTTCTTC
CAIRPNGGTSGTNEQFF
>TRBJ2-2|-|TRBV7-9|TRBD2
TGTGCCAGCAGCTCGAGACTAGCGGGGAACACCGGGGAGCTGTTTTTT
CASSSRLAGNTGELFF
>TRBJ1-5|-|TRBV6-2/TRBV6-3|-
TGTGCCAGCAGTTACGAGGTCGGCTACTATAGCAATCAGCCCCAGCATTTT
CASSYEVGYYSNQPQHF
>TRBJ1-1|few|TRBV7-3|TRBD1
TGTGCCAGCAGCTTAACCCGGGACAGGAACACTGAAGCTTTCTTT
CASSLTRDRNTEAFF
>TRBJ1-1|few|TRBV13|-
TGTGCCAGCAGCTTAAGGCGACAGTTTGAAGCTTTCTTT
CASSLRRQFEAFF
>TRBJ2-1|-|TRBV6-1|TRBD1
TGTGCCAGCAGTCCGGGACAGGCTTACAATGAGCAGTTCTTC
CASSPGQAYNEQFF
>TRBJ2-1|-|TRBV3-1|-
TGTGCCAGCAGCCAAGTGGATGAGCAGTTCTTC
CASSQVDEQFF
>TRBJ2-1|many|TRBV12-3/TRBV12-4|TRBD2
TGTGCCAGCGGTAGCGGGGGGGACAATGAGCAGTTCTTC
CASGSGGDNEQFF
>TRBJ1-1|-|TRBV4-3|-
TGCGCCAGCAGCCAAGATTTGCAGGGGAACACTGAAGCTTTCTTT
CASSQDLQGNTEAFF
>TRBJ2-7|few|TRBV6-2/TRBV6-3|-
TGTGCCAGCACCCCTGGGCAGAGAACCATCTCCTACGAGCAGTACTTC
CASTPGQRTISYEQYF
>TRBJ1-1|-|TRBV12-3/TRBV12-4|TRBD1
TGTGCCAGCAAACCGGACAGGGTGAACACTGAAGCTTTCTTT
CASKPDRVNTEAFF
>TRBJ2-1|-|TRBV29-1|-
TGCAGCGTTGAAGATCCCAGGGGCGAGCAGTTCTTC
CSVEDPRGEQFF
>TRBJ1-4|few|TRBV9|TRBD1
TGTGCCAGCAGCGCTTCCGGGACAGCCAATGACAAACTGTTTTTT
CASSASGTANDKLFF